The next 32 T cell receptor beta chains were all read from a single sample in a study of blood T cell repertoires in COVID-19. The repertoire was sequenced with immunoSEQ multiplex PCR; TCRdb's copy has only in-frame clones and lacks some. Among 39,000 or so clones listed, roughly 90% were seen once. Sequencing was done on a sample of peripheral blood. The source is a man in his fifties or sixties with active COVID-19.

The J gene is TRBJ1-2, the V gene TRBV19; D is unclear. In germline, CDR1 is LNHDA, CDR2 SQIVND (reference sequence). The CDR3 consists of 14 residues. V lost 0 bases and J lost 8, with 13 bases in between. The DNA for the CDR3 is TGTGCCAGTAGTATAGATCAGGATAGTGGCGGCTACACCTTC. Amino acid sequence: CASSIDQDSGGYTF.

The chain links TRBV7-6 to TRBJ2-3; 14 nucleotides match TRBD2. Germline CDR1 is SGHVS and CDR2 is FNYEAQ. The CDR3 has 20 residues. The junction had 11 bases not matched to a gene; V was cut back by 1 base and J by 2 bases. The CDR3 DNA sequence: TGTGCCAGCAGCTTAGATGGTTCCAGGACTAGCGGGGGGTCCACAGATACGCAGTATTTT. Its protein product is CASSLDGSRTSGGSTDTQYF.

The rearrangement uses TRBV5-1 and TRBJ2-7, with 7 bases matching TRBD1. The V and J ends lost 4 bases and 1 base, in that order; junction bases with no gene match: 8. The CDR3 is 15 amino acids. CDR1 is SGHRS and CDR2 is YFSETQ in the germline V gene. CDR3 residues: CASSRTDRTSYEQYF. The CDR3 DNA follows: TGCGCCAGCAGCCGGACGGACAGGACTTCCTACGAGCAGTACTTC.

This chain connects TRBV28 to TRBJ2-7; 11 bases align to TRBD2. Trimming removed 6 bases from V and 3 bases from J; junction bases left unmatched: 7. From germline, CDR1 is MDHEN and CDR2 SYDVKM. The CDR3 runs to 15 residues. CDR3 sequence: CASSNVAGGGYEQYF. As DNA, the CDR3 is TGTGCCAGCAGCAACGTAGCGGGAGGGGGCTACGAGCAGTACTTC.

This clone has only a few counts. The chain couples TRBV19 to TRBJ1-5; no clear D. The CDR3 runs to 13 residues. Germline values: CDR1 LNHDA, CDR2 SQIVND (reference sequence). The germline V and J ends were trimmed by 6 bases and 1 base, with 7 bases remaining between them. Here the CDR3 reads CASRLRSNQPQHF. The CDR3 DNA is TGTGCCAGTAGACTCCGGAGCAATCAGCCCCAGCATTTT.

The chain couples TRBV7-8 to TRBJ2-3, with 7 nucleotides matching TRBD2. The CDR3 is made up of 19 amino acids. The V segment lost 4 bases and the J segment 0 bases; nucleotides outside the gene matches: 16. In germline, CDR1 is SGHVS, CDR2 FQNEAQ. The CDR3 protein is CASSSSFSALAASTDTQYF. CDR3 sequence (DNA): TGTGCCAGCAGCTCTTCTTTCAGTGCCCTAGCGGCAAGCACAGATACGCAGTATTTT.

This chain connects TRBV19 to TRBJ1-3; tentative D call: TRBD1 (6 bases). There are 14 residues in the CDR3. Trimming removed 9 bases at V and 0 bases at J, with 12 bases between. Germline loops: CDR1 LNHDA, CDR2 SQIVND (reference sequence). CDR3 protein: CASTSGDSGNTIYF. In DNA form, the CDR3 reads TGTGCCAGCACCTCAGGGGACTCTGGAAACACCATATATTTT.

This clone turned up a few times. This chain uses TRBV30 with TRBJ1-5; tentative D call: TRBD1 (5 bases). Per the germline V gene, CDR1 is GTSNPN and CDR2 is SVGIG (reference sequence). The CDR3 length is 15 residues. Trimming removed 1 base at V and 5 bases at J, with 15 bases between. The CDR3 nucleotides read TGTGCCTGGAGTGCCCAAGGGGTTAGAGATCAGCCCCAGCATTTT. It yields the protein CAWSAQGVRDQPQHF.

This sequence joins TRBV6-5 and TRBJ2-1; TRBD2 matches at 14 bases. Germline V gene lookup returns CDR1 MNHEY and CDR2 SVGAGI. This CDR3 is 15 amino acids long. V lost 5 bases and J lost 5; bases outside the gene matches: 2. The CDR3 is CASSRLAGGHNEQFF. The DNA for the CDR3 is TGTGCCAGCAGTAGACTAGCGGGGGGGCACAATGAGCAGTTCTTC.

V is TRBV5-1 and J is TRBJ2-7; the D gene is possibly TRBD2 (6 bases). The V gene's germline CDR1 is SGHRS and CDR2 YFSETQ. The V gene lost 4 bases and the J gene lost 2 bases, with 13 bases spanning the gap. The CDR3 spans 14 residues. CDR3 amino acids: CASSERVGTYEQYF. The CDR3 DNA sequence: TGCGCCAGCAGCGAGCGGGTGGGGACCTACGAGCAGTACTTC.

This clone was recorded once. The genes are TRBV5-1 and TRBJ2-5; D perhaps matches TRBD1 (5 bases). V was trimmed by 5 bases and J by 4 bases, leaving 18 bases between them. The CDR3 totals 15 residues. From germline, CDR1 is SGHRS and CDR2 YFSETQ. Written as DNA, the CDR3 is TGCGCCAGCAGATTCAGGGTTCTTGGTGGAGAGACCCAGTACTTC. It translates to CASRFRVLGGETQYF.

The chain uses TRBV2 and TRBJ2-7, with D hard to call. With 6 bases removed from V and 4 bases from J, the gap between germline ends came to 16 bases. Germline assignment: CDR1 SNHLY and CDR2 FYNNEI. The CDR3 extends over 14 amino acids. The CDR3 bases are TGTGCCAGCAGCGCGGCCCTAGGAGAGTACGAGCAGTACTTC. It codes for CASSAALGEYEQYF.

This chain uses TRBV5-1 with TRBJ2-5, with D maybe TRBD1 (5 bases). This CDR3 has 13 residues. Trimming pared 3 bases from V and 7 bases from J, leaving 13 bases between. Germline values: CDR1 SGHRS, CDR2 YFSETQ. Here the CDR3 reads CASSSDKVGTQYF. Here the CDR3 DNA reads TGCGCCAGCAGCTCGGACAAGGTCGGGACCCAGTACTTC.

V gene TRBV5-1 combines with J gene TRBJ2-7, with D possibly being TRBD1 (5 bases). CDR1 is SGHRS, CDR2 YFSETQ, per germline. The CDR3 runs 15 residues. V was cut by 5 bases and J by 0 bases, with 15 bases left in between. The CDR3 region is CASRWGPTSSYEQYF. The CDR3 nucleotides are TGCGCCAGCAGATGGGGCCCGACGAGCTCCTACGAGCAGTACTTC.

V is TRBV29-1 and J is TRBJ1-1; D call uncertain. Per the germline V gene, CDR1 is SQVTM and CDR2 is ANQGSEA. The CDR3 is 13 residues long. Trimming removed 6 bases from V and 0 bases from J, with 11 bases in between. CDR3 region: CSVRPQMNTEAFF. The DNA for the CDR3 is TGCAGCGTGAGGCCTCAGATGAACACTGAAGCTTTCTTT.

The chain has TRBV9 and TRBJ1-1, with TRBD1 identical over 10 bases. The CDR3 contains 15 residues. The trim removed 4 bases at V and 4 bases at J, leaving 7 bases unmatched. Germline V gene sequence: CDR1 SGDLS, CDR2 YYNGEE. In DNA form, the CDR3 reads TGTGCCAGCAGCATCCGACAGGGGGCGAGCACTGAAGCTTTCTTT. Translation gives CASSIRQGASTEAFF.

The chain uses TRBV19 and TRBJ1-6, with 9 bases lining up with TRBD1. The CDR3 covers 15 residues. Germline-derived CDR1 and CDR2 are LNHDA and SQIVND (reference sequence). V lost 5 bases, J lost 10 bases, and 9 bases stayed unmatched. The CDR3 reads CASSPGTGLGSPLHF. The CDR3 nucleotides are TGTGCCAGTAGTCCCGGGACAGGGTTAGGCTCACCCCTCCACTTT.

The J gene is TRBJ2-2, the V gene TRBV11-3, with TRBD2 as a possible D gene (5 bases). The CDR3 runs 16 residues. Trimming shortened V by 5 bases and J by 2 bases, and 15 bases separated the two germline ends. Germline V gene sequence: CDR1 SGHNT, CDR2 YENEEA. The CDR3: CASSPEGPLNTGELFF. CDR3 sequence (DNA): TGTGCCAGCAGCCCTGAGGGTCCTTTAAACACCGGGGAGCTGTTTTTT.

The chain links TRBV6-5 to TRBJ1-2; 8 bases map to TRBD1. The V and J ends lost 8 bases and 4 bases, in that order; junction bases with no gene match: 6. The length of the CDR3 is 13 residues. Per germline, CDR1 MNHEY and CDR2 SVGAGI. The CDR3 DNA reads TGTGCCAGCCGCGCCGGACAGGGCTATGGCTACACCTTC. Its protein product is CASRAGQGYGYTF.

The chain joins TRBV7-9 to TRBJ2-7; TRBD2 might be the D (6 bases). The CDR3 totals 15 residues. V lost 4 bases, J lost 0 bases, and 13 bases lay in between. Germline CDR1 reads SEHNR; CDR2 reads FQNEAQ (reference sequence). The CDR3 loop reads CASSSGLPNSYEQYF. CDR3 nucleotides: TGTGCCAGCAGCTCCGGACTACCGAACTCCTACGAGCAGTACTTC.

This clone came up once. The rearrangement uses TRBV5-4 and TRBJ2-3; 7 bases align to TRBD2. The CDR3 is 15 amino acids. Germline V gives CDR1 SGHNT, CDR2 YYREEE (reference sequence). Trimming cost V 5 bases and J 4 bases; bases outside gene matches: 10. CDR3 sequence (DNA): TGTGCCAGCAGGTTGATCGCGGGAGAGTCAGATACGCAGTATTTT. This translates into CASRLIAGESDTQYF.

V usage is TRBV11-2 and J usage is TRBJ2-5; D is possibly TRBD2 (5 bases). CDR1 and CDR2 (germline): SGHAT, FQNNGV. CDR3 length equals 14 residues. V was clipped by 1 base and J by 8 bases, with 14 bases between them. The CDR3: CASSLGTQASTQYF. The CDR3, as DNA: TGTGCCAGCAGCTTAGGGACTCAAGCCTCAACCCAGTACTTC.

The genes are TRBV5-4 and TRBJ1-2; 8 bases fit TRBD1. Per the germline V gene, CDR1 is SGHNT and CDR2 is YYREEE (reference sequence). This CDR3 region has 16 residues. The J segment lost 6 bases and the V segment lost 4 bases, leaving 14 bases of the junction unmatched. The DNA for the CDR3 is TGTGCCAGCAGCCTGAGGACAGGGTTTTATGAGAATGGCTACACCTTC. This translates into CASSLRTGFYENGYTF.

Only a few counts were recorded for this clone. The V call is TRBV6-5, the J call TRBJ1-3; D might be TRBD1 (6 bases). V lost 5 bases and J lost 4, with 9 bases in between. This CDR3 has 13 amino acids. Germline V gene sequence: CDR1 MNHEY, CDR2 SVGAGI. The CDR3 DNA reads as TGTGCCAGCAGTCCTACAGGGGGAAACACCATATATTTT. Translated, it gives CASSPTGGNTIYF.

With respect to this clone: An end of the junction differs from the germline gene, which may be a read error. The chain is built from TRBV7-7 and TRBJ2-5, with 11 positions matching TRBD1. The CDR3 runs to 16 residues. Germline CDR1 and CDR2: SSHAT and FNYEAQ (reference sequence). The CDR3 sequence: CASSLHRDRGQETQYF. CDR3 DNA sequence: TGTGCTAGCAGCTTACACCGGGACAGGGGGCAAGAGACCCAGTACTTC.

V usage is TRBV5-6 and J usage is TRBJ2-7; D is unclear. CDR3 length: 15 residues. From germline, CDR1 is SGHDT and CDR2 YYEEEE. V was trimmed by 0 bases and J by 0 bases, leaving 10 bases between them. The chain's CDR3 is CASSLEMSSSYEQYF. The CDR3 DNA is TGTGCCAGCAGCTTGGAGATGTCGAGCTCCTACGAGCAGTACTTC.

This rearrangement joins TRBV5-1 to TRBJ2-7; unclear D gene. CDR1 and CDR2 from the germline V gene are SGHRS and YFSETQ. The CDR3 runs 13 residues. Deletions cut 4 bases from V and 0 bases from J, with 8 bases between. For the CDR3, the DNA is TGCGCCAGCAGCGGCGGCGTCTCCTACGAGCAGTACTTC. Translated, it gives CASSGGVSYEQYF.

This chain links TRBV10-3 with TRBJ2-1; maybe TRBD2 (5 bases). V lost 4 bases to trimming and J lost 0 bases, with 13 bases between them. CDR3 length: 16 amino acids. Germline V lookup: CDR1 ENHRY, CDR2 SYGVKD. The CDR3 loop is CAISVVALSSYNEQFF. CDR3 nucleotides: TGTGCCATCAGTGTCGTAGCGCTAAGCTCCTACAATGAGCAGTTCTTC.

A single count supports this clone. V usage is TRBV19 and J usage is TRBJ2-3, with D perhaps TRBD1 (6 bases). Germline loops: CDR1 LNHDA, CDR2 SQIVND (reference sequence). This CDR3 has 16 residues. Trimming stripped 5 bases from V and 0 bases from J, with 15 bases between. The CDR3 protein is CASSARTGWSTDTQYF. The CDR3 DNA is TGTGCCAGTAGTGCCAGAACAGGGTGGAGCACAGATACGCAGTATTTT.

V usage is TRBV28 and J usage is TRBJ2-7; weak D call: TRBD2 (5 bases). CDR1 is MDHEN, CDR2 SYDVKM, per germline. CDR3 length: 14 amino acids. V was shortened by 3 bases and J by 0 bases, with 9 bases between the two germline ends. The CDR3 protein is CASSFPLDSYEQYF. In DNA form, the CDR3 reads TGTGCCAGCAGTTTCCCACTAGACTCCTACGAGCAGTACTTC.

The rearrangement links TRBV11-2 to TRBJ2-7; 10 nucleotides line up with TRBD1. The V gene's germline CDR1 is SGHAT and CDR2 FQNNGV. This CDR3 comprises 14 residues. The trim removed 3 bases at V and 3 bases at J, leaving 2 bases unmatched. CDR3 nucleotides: TGTGCCAGCAGCTTGCGGGACAGGGGCTACGAGCAGTACTTC. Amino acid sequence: CASSLRDRGYEQYF.

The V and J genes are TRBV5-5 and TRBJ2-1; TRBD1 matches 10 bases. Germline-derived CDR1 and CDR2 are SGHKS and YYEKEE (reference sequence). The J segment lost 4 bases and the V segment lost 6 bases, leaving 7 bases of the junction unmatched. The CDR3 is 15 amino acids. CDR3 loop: CASTTTGGGYNEQFF. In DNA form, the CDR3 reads TGTGCCAGCACCACGACAGGGGGCGGGTACAATGAGCAGTTCTTC.